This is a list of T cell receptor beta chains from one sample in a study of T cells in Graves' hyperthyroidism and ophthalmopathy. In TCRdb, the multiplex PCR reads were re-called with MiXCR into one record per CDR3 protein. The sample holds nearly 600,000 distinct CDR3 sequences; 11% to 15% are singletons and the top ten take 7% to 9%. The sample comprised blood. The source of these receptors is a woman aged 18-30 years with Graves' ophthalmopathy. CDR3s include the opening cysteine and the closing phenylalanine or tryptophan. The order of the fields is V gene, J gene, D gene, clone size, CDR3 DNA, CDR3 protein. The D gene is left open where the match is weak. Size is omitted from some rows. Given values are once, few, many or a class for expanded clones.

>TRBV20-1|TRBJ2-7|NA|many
TGCAGTGCTAGAGAGACAGGAGCCTCGCCTACCGAGCAGTACTTC
CSARETGASPTEQYF
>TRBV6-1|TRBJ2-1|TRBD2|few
TGTGCCAGCAGGCAGGGACTACTCAATGGGCAGTTCTTC
CASRQGLLNGQFF
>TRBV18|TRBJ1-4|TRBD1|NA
TGTGCCAGCTCACAAACTACAGGGGGGTATGAAAAACTGTTTTTT
CASSQTTGGYEKLFF
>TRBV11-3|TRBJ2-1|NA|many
TGTGCCAGCAGCTTAGAGGCGACAAATCAGTTCTTC
CASSLEATNQFF
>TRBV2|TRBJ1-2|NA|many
TGTGCCAGCAGCGAGAGGGGGACACCAGACTATGGCTACACCTTC
CASSERGTPDYGYTF
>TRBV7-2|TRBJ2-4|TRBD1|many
TGTGCCAGCAGCTTAGCGGGGACAGTCAAAAACATTCAGTACTTC
CASSLAGTVKNIQYF
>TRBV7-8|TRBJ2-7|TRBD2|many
TGTGCCAGCAGCTTTTTAGCGGGAGGCGTGGACGAGCAGTACTTC
CASSFLAGGVDEQYF
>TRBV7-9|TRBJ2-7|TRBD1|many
TGTGCCAGCAGCCGGGACAGGGACATCGGTTACGAGCAGTACTTC
CASSRDRDIGYEQYF
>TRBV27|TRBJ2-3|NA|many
TGTGCCAGCAGTATGTCGGGACTGTTCACAGATACGCAGTATTTT
CASSMSGLFTDTQYF
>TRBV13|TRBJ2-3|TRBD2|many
TGTGCCAGCAGCTTCCGACTAGCGGGAGGCACAGATACGCAGTATTTT
CASSFRLAGGTDTQYF
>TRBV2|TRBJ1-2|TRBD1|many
TGTGCCAGCAGTGGTCAGGGGGCTGAATATGGCTACACCTTC
CASSGQGAEYGYTF
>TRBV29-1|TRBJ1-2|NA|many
TGCAGCGTTGATCCCAGTCACTATGGCTACACCTTC
CSVDPSHYGYTF
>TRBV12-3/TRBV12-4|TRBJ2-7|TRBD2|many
TGTGCCAGCAGTGTTAGCGGGAGGCGCCCCTACGAGCAGTACTTC
CASSVSGRRPYEQYF
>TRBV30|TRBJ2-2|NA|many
TGTGCCTGGAGTGCAGGGCGAAGCACCGGGGAGCTGTTTTTT
CAWSAGRSTGELFF
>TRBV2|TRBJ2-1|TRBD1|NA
TGTGCCAGCAATTACGGGACAGGGGGCAATGAGCAGTTCTTC
CASNYGTGGNEQFF
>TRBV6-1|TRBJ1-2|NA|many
TGTGCCAGCAGTGAAGCACAAGTGTACGGGAGCCGGGATGGCTACACCTTC
CASSEAQVYGSRDGYTF
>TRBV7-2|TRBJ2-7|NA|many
TGTGCCAGCAGCATGACAGGAAAAAAGCAGTACTTC
CASSMTGKKQYF
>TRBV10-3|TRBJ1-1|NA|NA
TGTGCCATCAGTGAGTCGGAGGGGGGGAACACTGAAGCTTTCTTT
CAISESEGGNTEAFF
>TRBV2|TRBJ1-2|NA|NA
TGTGCCAGCAGTGACCTAAGTGCGGGGACTAACTATGGCTACACCTTC
CASSDLSAGTNYGYTF
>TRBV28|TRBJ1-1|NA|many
TGTGCCAGCAGCCCTCTCCGGGTGAGCACTGAAGCTTTCTTT
CASSPLRVSTEAFF
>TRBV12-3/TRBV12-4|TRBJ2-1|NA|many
TGTGCCAGCAGCCTACACAATGAGCAGTTCTTC
CASSLHNEQFF
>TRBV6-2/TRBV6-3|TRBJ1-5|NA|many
TGTGCCAGCAGTTACGAGGCCTACAGCAATCAGCCCCAGCATTTT
CASSYEAYSNQPQHF
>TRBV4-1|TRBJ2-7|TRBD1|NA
TGCGCCAGCAGAATCTCCGGGACAGGGACCCCACCTACTCACGAGCAGTACTTC
CASRISGTGTPPTHEQYF
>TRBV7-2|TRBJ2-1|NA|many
TGTGCCAGCAGCTTAGGGGCCTTCATGGGCGCCAATGAGCAGTTCTTC
CASSLGAFMGANEQFF
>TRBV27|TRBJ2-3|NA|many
TGTGCCAGCAGCCACGCGGGATCGTCCGATACGCAGTATTTT
CASSHAGSSDTQYF
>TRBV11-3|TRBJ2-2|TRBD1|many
TGTGCCAGCGGACCGGGACAGGGTTGGAACACCGGGGAGCTGTTTTTT
CASGPGQGWNTGELFF
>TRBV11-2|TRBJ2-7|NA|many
TGTGCCAGCAGCCCCTCGTCGGACGGGGGAGTTTACGAGCAGTACTTC
CASSPSSDGGVYEQYF
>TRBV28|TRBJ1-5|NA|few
TGTGCCAGCAGTCGAGGGGGGCTAAGGGGTAGCAATCAGCCCCAGCATTTT
CASSRGGLRGSNQPQHF
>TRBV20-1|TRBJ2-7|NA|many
TGCAGTGCTAGAGATCGAGAATACGAGCAGTACTTC
CSARDREYEQYF
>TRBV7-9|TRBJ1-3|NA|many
TGTGCCAGCAGCTCGGACCTTGGAAACACCATATATTTT
CASSSDLGNTIYF
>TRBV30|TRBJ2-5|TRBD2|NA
TGTGCCTGGTATCTAGCGGGAGGGGGTGAGACCCAGTACTTC
CAWYLAGGGETQYF